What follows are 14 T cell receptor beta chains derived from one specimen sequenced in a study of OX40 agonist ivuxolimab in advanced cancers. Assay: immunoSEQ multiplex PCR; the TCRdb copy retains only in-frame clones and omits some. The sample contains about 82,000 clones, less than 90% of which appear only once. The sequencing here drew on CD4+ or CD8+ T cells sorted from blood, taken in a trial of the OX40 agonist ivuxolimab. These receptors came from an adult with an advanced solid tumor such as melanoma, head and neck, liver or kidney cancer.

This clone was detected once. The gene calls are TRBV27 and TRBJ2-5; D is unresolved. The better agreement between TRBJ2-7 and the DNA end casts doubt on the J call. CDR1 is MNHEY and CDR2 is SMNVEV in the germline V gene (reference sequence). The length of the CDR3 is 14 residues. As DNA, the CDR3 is TGTGCCAGCAGTTTAAACAGATTAGCCTACGAGCAGTACTTC. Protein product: CASSLNRLAYEQYF.

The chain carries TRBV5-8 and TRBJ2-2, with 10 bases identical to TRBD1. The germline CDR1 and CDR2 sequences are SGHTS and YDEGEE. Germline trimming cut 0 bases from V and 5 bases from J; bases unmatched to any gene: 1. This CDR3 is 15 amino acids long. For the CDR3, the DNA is TGTGCCAGCAGCTTGGGGGACAGGGGAACCGGGGAGCTGTTTTTT. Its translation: CASSLGDRGTGELFF.

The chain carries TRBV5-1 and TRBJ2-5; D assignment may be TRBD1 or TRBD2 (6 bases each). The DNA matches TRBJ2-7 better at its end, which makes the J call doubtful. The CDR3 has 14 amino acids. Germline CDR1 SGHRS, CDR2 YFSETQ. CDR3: CASSLTGAANEQYF. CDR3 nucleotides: TGCGCCAGCAGCTTGACGGGGGCGGCGAACGAGCAGTACTTC.

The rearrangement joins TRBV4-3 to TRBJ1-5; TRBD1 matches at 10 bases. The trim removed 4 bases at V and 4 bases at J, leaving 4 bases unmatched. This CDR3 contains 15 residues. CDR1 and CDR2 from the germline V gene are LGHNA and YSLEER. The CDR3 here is CASSRRTGGNQPQHF. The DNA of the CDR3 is TGCGCCAGCAGCCGACGGACAGGGGGTAATCAGCCCCAGCATTTT.

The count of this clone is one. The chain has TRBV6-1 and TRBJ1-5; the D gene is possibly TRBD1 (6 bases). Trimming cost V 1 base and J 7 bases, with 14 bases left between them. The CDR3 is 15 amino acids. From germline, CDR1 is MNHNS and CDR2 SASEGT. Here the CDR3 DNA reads TGTGCCAGCAGTGAAGAGGTGGGGGCCAGGCAGCCCCAGCATTTT. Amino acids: CASSEEVGARQPQHF.

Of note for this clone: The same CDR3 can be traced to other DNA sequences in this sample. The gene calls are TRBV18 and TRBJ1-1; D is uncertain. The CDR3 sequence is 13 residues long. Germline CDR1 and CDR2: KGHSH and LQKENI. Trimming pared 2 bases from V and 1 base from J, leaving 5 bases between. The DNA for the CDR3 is TGTGCCAGCTCACCAGGGGAGAACACTGAAGCTTTCTTT. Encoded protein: CASSPGENTEAFF.

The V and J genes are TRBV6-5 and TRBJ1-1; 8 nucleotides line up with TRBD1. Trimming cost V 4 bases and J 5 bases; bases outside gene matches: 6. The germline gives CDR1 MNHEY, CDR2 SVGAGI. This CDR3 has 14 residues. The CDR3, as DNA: TGTGCCAGCAGTTCCCCGGGACAGGATACTGAAGCTTTCTTT. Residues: CASSSPGQDTEAFF.

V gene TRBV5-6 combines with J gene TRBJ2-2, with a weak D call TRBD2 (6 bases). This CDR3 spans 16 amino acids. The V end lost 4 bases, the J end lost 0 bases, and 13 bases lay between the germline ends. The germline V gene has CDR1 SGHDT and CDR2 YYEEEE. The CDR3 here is CASSLGLTSNTGELFF. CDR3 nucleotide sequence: TGTGCCAGCAGCCTAGGACTAACCTCGAACACCGGGGAGCTGTTTTTT.

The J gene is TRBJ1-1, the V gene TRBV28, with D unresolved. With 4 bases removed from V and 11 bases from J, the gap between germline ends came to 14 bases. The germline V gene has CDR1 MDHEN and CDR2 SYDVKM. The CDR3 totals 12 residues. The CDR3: CASSSRPEEAFF. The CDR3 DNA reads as TGTGCCAGCAGTTCCCGGCCTGAGGAGGCTTTCTTT.

In DNA form, the CDR3 reads TGTGCCTGGAGTTTCGGGGGCTGGGAGACCCAGTACTTC. Protein product: CAWSFGGWETQYF. The V gene is TRBV30, the J gene TRBJ2-5; TRBD1 or TRBD2 may be the D gene (6 bases each). This CDR3 region has 13 residues. The V end lost 2 bases, the J end lost 5 bases, and 12 bases lay between the germline ends. CDR1 is GTSNPN, CDR2 SVGIG, per germline (reference sequence).

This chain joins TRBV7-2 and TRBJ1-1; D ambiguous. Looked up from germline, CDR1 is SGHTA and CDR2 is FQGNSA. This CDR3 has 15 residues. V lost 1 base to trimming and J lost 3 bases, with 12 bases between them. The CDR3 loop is CASSLGPGVDTEAFF. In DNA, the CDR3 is TGTGCCAGCAGCTTAGGCCCCGGGGTGGACACTGAAGCTTTCTTT.

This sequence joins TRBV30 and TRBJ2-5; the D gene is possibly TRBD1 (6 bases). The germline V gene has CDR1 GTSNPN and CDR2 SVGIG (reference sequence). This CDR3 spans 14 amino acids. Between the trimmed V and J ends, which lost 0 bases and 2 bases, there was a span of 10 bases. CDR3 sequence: CAWSVRGIQETQYF. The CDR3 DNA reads TGTGCCTGGAGTGTGAGGGGGATTCAAGAGACCCAGTACTTC. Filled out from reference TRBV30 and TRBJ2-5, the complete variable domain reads SQTIHQWPATLVQPVGSPLSLECTVEGTSNPNLYWYRQAAGRGLQLLFYSVGIGQISSEVPQNLSASRPQDRQFILSSKKLLLSDSGFYLCAWSVRGIQETQYFGPGTRLLVL.

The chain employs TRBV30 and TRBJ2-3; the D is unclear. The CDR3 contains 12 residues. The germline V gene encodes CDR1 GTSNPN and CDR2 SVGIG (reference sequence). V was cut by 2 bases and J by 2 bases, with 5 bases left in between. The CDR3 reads CAWSPDTDTQYF. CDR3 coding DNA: TGTGCCTGGAGTCCGGACACAGATACGCAGTATTTT. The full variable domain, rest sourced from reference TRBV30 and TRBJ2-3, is SQTIHQWPATLVQPVGSPLSLECTVEGTSNPNLYWYRQAAGRGLQLLFYSVGIGQISSEVPQNLSASRPQDRQFILSSKKLLLSDSGFYLCAWSPDTDTQYFGPGTRLTVL.

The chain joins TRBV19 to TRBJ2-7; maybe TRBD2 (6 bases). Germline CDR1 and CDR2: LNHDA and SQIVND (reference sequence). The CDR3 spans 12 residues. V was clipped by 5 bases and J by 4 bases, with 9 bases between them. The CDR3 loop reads CASSEGLYEQYF. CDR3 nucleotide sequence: TGTGCCAGTAGTGAGGGACTTTACGAGCAGTACTTC.